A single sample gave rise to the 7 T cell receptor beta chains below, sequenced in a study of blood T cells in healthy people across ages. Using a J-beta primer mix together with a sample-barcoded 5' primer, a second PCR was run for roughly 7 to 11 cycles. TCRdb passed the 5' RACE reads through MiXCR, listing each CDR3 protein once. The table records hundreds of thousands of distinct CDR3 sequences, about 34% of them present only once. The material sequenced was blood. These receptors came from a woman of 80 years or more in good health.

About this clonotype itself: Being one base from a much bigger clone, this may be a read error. The CDR3 spells CASNLAGQINTEAFF. DNA for the CDR3: TGCGCCAGCAACTTGGCGGGACAGATAAACACTGAAGCTTTCTTT. This rearrangement joins TRBV5-1 to TRBJ1-1; 7 bases line up with TRBD1. Per germline, CDR1 SGHRS and CDR2 YFSETQ. The CDR3 loop spans 15 amino acids.

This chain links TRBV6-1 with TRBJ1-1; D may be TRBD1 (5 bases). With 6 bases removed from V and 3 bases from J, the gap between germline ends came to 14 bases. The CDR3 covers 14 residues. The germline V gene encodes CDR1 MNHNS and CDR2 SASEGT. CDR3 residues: CASSPGRDHTEAFF. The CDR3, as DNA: TGTGCCAGCAGCCCCGGCAGGGACCACACTGAAGCTTTCTTT.

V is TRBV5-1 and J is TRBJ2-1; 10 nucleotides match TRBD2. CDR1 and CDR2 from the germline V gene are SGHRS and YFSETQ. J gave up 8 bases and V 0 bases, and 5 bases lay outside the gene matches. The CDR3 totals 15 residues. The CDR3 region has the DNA TGCGCCAGCAGCTTGGCTAGCGGGAGTGGGTATGAGCAGTTCTTC. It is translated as CASSLASGSGYEQFF. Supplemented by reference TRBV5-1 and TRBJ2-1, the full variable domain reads KAGVTQTPRYLIKTRGQQVTLSCSPISGHRSVSWYQQTPGQGLQFLFEYFSETQRNKGNFPGRFSGRQFSNSRSEMNVSTLELGDSALYLCASSLASGSGYEQFFGPGTRLTVL.

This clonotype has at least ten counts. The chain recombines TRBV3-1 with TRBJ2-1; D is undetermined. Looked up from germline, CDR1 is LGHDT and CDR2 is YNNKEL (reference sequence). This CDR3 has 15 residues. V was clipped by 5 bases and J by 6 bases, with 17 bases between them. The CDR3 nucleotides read TGTGCCAGCAGCTCTCAGGCCTCCCGGTTCAATGAGCAGTTCTTC. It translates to CASSSQASRFNEQFF.

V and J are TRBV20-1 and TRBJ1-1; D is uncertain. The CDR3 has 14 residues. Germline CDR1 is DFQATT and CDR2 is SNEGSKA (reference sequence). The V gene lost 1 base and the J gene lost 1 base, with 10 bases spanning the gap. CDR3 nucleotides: TGCAGTGCTAGAGTATGGACGGCGAACACTGAAGCTTTCTTT. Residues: CSARVWTANTEAFF.

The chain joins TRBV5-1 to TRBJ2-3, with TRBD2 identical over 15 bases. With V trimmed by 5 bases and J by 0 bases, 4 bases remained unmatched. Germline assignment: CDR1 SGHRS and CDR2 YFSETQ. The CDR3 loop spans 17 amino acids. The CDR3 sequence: CASRGLAGGTSTDTQYF. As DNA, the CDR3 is TGCGCCAGCAGGGGACTAGCGGGGGGTACTAGCACAGATACGCAGTATTTT.

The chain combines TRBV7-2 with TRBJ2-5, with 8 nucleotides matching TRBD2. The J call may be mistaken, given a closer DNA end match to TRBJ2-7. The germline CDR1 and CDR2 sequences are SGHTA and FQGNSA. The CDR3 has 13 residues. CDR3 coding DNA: TGTGCCAGCGAGCGGGAGATTGCTTCCGAGCAGTACTTC. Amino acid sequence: CASEREIASEQYF.